This T cell receptor (beta chain) was captured by sequencing in a study of CD8 T cells in ankylosing spondylitis. Molecular-barcoded quantitative 5'-RACE produced these TCR beta libraries. TCRdb redid the calling of the 5' RACE reads with MiXCR, one entry per CDR3 protein. The sample lists under 950,000 distinct CDR3 sequences, roughly 19% occurring once. This clonotype has a handful of counts. Its antigen remains unknown. The germline CDR1 and CDR2 sequences are LGHDT and YNNKEL (reference sequence). Unmatched junction bases numbered 3, after V lost 0 bases and J lost 3 bases. The CDR3 contains 16 residues. Findings of the study overall: As reported, disease-linked clones showed significant enrichment in matched ankylosing spondylitis synovial fluid. Fewer than ten highly homologous variants made up a TCR beta motif that seemed to typify ankylosing spondylitis blood.

The chain employs TRBV3-1 and TRBJ2-7, with 12 positions matching TRBD2. The source material was blood, either unsorted or a sorted T cell fraction (not recorded which). The origin of this receptor is a male donor with ankylosing spondylitis. As DNA, the CDR3 is TGTGCCAGCAGCCAAGATCCGACTAGCGGGAGCTACGAGCAGTACTTC. Protein sequence: CASSQDPTSGSYEQYF.